The text below deals with one T cell receptor (beta chain). The clone's antigen remains unknown. Per-base quality was not reported, and no clone a single base away is much larger than it. From a lookup of the germline V gene, CDR1 and CDR2 are SGHTA and FQGNSA. At the junction V is shortened by 6 bases and J by 7 bases, with 15 bases in between. From cysteine to phenylalanine, the CDR3 is 14 amino acids long. CDR3 DNA only is kept here, 42 bases in frame from base 1. CD8 naive samples were CD45RO-negative cells positively selected for CCR7, giving a CD45RA+CCR7+ population that excluded TemRA cells. The donors were healthy, HIV-negative adults with no recently reported acute infections or vaccinations. Every donor was a Caucasian adult living in Nashville, Tennessee, USA. Blood was obtained by leukapheresis, after which PBMCs were separated by Ficoll-Histopaque density gradient centrifugation and cryopreserved in liquid nitrogen vapor phase. Analytical flow cytometry was used to check the purity and quantity of every magnetically sorted T cell population. Genomic DNA was isolated from each sorted fraction and quantified by UV absorbance on a Nanodrop 2000c.

Using the deep immunoSEQ assay, TCR CDR3 regions were amplified from genomic DNA by multiplex PCR. For each cell subset, the extracted genomic DNA was distributed evenly across all wells of several immunoSEQ 96-well plates, and each plate served as one replicate. Each replicate PCR for sorted subsets received 150 to 250 ng genomic DNA, equal to 30,000 or so T cell genomes. The purified libraries were quantified using a Qubit 3.0 fluorometer, sized with a Bioanalyzer 2100, and then quantified again using the KAPA Library Quantification kit. Every immunoSEQ 96-well plate was sequenced on a dedicated single-read 150-cycle Illumina NextSeq 550 flow cell. Per the original workflow: Because the immunoSEQ output included only junctional sequences and no quality scores, the filtering could not be the same as the filtering used for full-length reads. To assign V/J genes and CDR3, sequences were annotated against IMGT germline references using PyIR, a Python wrapper for IgBLAST v1.9. Any read was removed if the V/J assignment was weak (E-value above 1e-6), the CDR3 was missing, or the read contained stop codons, out-of-frame junctions, or ambiguous translated residues. V3J clonotypes were defined by identical inferred V gene, J gene, and CDR3 amino acid sequence. Percentage overlap between repertoires was computed as shared unique clonotypes divided by the size of the smaller repertoire. Richness of each repertoire was evaluated using RTK rarefaction, the Chao1 estimator, and Recon v2.1 estimates of unobserved clonotypes. Generation probabilities were computed with OLGA for all TCRbeta clonotypes obtained by the gDNA method from several donors. TCRdb holds this immuneACCESS table with in-frame rearrangements only. Some clones are missing; in checked studies, unresolved V genes explain under half, and the rest has no known cause. That table is the source of V, J and clone size, and D and trimming were worked out from the DNA. This sample holds millions of clones; about 94% were observed only once. The top ten clones comprise 0.85% to 1.3% of the sample.

This record belongs to a study of shared clonotypes between healthy human individuals (dated by TCRdb to 2020 to 2022). Study-level background: The cohort comprised a couple of women and a few men aged 18 to 49 years. For each donor, CD4 naive and CD4 memory were each given three plates, CD8 naive was given two plates, and CD8 memory was given one plate. To estimate repertoire size and how much clonotypes are shared between individuals, the study performed deep sequencing of blood TCR repertoires from roughly five healthy adults. To increase sequencing depth and limit assay-specific biases, TCR repertoire library preparation and sequencing were carried out by different laboratories using diverse techniques. Between about 0.8 and 9 billion PBMCs per donor were obtained by leukapheresis.

Overall study results and their limits: The genetic and exposure-history diversity represented was limited by the small number of donors. Estimated clonotype richness was generally larger for naive than for memory subsets. Only blood was sampled, and tissue TCR repertoires likely differ from those in blood. Compared with non-shared clonotypes, clonotypes shared by all four sorted-subset donors had higher generation probabilities. Rarefaction of sorted-subset datasets indicated incomplete sequencing despite the large sequencing depth. Based on pairwise subsampling, the degree of clonotype sharing among donors was expected to be affected by sequencing depth. Across a handful of donors, about 5.2% of naive CD4, approximately 3.5% of naive CD8, about 2.3% of memory CD4, and 0.4% to 0.45% of memory CD8 clonotypes were shared.

This TCR was sampled from a man younger than 35 in good health. Input material: naive CD8+ T cells sorted from blood. The sample's cell subset or site label, decoded: CD45RA+CCR7+. Recombination joined TRBV7-2 with TRBJ1-4; tentative D gene TRBD1, with 5 bases matching. The CDR3 protein sequence reads: CASSELRGAEKLFF. The DNA sequence is as follows: TGTGCCAGCAGTGAACTCCGCGGGGCTGAAAAACTGTTTTTT.